The 14 T cell receptor beta chains below were found in one sample sequenced in a study of blood T cell repertoires in COVID-19. Profiled with immunoSEQ multiplex PCR; TCRdb holds only in-frame clones, not every one. Among some 130,000 clones listed, about 83% were seen once. Input material: peripheral blood. Receptor source: a man between 40 and 49 years old with active or convalescent COVID-19.

The V and J genes are TRBV10-3 and TRBJ1-2, with no clear D. Trimming took 1 base from V and 7 from J, leaving 16 bases between them. The CDR3 covers 15 residues. In germline, CDR1 is ENHRY, CDR2 SYGVKD. CDR3 protein: CAISEFPLANGGYTF. CDR3 nucleotides: TGTGCCATCAGTGAGTTCCCATTAGCTAATGGTGGCTACACCTTC.

A single count supports this clone. The J gene is TRBJ2-3, the V gene TRBV4-3, with 8 bases lining up with TRBD1. Looked up from germline, CDR1 is LGHNA and CDR2 is YSLEER. This CDR3 region has 19 residues. Germline trimming cut 4 bases from V and 0 bases from J; bases unmatched to any gene: 15. CDR3 sequence: CASSPGIRTGKSSTDTQYF. The CDR3 nucleotides read TGCGCCAGCAGCCCCGGAATACGGACAGGGAAGTCTAGCACAGATACGCAGTATTTT.

The gene calls are TRBV7-2 and TRBJ2-5; 8 nucleotides agree with TRBD1. Germline lookup yields CDR1 SGHTA and CDR2 FQGNSA. This CDR3 comprises 14 residues. The ends lost 6 bases at V and 1 base at J; junction bases unmatched: 4. CDR3 in amino acids: CASRSGGSQETQYF. The DNA of the CDR3 is TGTGCCAGCAGGTCAGGGGGCTCCCAAGAGACCCAGTACTTC.

The chain couples TRBV2 to TRBJ2-7, with a tentative D call TRBD2 (7 bases). The CDR3 has 11 residues. Trimming took off 7 bases at V and 6 bases at J, with 10 bases between the two ends. CDR1 is SNHLY and CDR2 is FYNNEI in the germline V gene. The CDR3 protein is CASKGGVEQYF. In DNA, the CDR3 is TGTGCCAGCAAGGGGGGGGTCGAGCAGTACTTC.

V usage is TRBV19 and J usage is TRBJ1-3; D may be TRBD1 (5 bases). The CDR3 has 15 amino acids. Germline-derived CDR1 and CDR2 are LNHDA and SQIVND (reference sequence). V dropped 4 bases and J dropped 3 bases, with 13 bases sitting between them. The CDR3, as DNA: TGTGCCAGTAGTAAAGTAGGGCAGGGTGGAAACACCATATATTTT. Its protein product is CASSKVGQGGNTIYF.

The CDR3 protein is CATNGGGVADTQYF. The CDR3 region has the DNA TGTGCCACCAATGGGGGAGGAGTGGCAGATACGCAGTATTTT. V and J are TRBV19 and TRBJ2-3; D is possibly TRBD2 (6 bases). The CDR3 loop spans 14 amino acids. The germline V and J ends were trimmed by 10 bases and 4 bases, with 18 bases remaining between them. The germline V gene encodes CDR1 LNHDA and CDR2 SQIVND (reference sequence). Full variable domain (outside the CDR3, taken from reference TRBV19 and TRBJ2-3): DGGITQSPKYLFRKEGQNVTLSCEQNLNHDAMYWYRQDPGQGLRLIYYSQIVNDFQKGDIAEGYSVSREKKESFPLTVTSAQKNPTAFYLCATNGGGVADTQYFGPGTRLTVL.

This clone was seen once. This chain connects TRBV24-1 to TRBJ1-2, with 7 bases identical to TRBD1. V gave up 5 bases and J gave up 3 bases; unmatched junction bases: 2. There are 13 residues in the CDR3. The V gene's germline CDR1 is KGHDR and CDR2 SFDVKD. The CDR3: CATSATGDYGYTF. CDR3 coding DNA: TGTGCCACCAGTGCTACAGGGGACTATGGCTACACCTTC.

The chain uses TRBV19 and TRBJ2-6; no clear D. V lost 4 bases to trimming and J lost 0 bases, with 13 bases between them. The CDR3 extends over 17 amino acids. In germline, CDR1 is LNHDA, CDR2 SQIVND (reference sequence). As DNA, the CDR3 is TGTGCCAGTAGTACTTCGGTCCTCCGCTCTGGGGCCAACGTCCTGACTTTC. Protein product: CASSTSVLRSGANVLTF.

The rearrangement links TRBV25-1 to TRBJ2-7, with 9 bases aligning to TRBD2. Germline V gene data show CDR1 as MGHDK and CDR2 as SYGVNS. The CDR3 contains 14 residues. V shed 4 bases and J 2 bases; nucleotides not matched to a gene: 3. CDR3 coding DNA: TGTGCCAGCAGTGGAGGCGGGGGGGCCTACGAGCAGTACTTC. This translates into CASSGGGGAYEQYF.

Written as DNA, the CDR3 is TGCGCCAGCAGCCCCCCGGCAAGTGGGGACTACCACACTGAAGCTTTCTTT. Protein sequence: CASSPPASGDYHTEAFF. The rearrangement uses TRBV4-1 and TRBJ1-1; D is possibly TRBD1 (5 bases). The CDR3 consists of 17 residues. Germline V CDR1 and CDR2: MGHRA, YSYEKL. Trimming cost V 4 bases and J 3 bases, with 21 bases left between them.

Written as DNA, the CDR3 is TGTGCCAGCAGTTCGCCCTTGGCAGGTTTATACGAGCAGTACTTC. This gives the protein CASSSPLAGLYEQYF. The rearrangement joins TRBV3-1 (or the pseudogene TRBV3-2) to TRBJ2-7; unclear D gene. The V gene's germline CDR1 is LGHDT and CDR2 YNNKEL (reference sequence). The CDR3 is made up of 15 amino acids. Trimming cost V 6 bases and J 4 bases, with 19 bases left between them.

This clone was picked up a small number of times. This rearrangement joins TRBV10-2 to TRBJ1-2; tentatively, D is TRBD1 (6 bases). The ends were cut back, 0 bases at V and 3 bases at J, with 11 bases in the middle. Looked up from germline, CDR1 is WSHSY and CDR2 is SAAADI. The CDR3 sequence is 15 residues long. CDR3 amino acids: CASSESAGAHYGYTF. DNA of the CDR3: TGCGCCAGCAGTGAGTCGGCGGGGGCTCACTATGGCTACACCTTC.

This chain uses TRBV20-1 with TRBJ1-2; D is possibly TRBD1 (6 bases). Germline CDR1 reads DFQATT; CDR2 reads SNEGSKA (reference sequence). The CDR3 spans 13 residues. V shed 3 bases and J shed 2 bases, with 10 bases lying between them. Here the CDR3 reads CSASTGTNYGYTF. CDR3 DNA sequence: TGCAGTGCTAGTACCGGGACAAACTATGGCTACACCTTC.

This clone occurred once. J is TRBJ2-7 and V is TRBV7-8; 11 bases align to TRBD1. After removal of 5 bases from V and 2 bases from J, the junction contained 14 bases not matched to a gene. The CDR3 is made up of 18 amino acids. Germline V gene lookup returns CDR1 SGHVS and CDR2 FQNEAQ. CDR3 in DNA: TGTGCCAGCAGCCACCTAACGATTACGGGACAGGGGGCCTACGAGCAGTACTTC. It specifies CASSHLTITGQGAYEQYF.